The rows below give T cell receptor beta chains drawn from one sample of a study of blood T cells in healthy people across ages. TCRdb reanalysed the 5' RACE reads using MiXCR and keeps one entry per CDR3 protein. The data contain about 320,000 distinct CDR3 sequences, 25% to 30% of them singletons. What was sequenced was blood. Receptors were obtained from a woman in her 70s in good health. Each CDR3 is given with its conserved first and last residue. Fields, in order: D gene, clone size, V gene, J gene, CDR3 DNA, CDR3 protein. A D gene is named only where the DNA matches it firmly. Clone size appears in some rows only: once, few, many, or a class for an expanded clone.

-,-,TRBV28,TRBJ1-4,TGTGCCAGCAGTTTATGGCAACTCTACGGAACTAATGAAAAACTGTTTTTT,CASSLWQLYGTNEKLFF
TRBD1,-,TRBV9,TRBJ1-4,TGTGCCAGCAGCCCGACGCCGGGACAGGCAAATGAAAAACTGTTTTTT,CASSPTPGQANEKLFF
-,-,TRBV29-1,TRBJ1-4,TGCAGCGTTGAACTCGGGGACCGGGGTGAAAAACTGTTTTTT,CSVELGDRGEKLFF
TRBD2,-,TRBV28,TRBJ2-7,TGTGCCAGCAGTTTGACTAGCGGGAAGCACGAGCAGTACTTC,CASSLTSGKHEQYF
TRBD1,-,TRBV7-3,TRBJ2-3,TGTGCCAGCAGCTTAGATAGACAGGGCTACACAGATACGCAGTATTTT,CASSLDRQGYTDTQYF
TRBD2,-,TRBV7-8,TRBJ2-3,TGTGCCAGCAGTTTGAGATATAGCGGGAGCACAGATACGCAGTATTTT,CASSLRYSGSTDTQYF
-,-,TRBV7-2,TRBJ2-5,TGTGCCAGCAGCCCTCTAGGGGGGGTAGCAGAGACCCAGTACTTC,CASSPLGGVAETQYF
-,few,TRBV7-2,TRBJ2-6,TGTGCCAGCAGCTTTAAGGGGAGCGGGGCCAACGTCCTGACTTTC,CASSFKGSGANVLTF
TRBD1,few,TRBV4-2,TRBJ2-7,TGTGCCAGCAGCCAAGGATTAGGGACAGGGGTACACGAGCAGTACTTC,CASSQGLGTGVHEQYF
-,few,TRBV28,TRBJ2-4,TGTGCCAGCAGTTTGCAGGGCGAACTAGCCAAAAACATTCAGTACTTC,CASSLQGELAKNIQYF
-,-,TRBV20-1,TRBJ2-1,TGCAGTGCTAACCCTCCTGTTGGATCCTACAATGAGCAGTTCTTC,CSANPPVGSYNEQFF
TRBD1,-,TRBV24-1,TRBJ2-1,TGTGCCACCGGGGAGGACAGGGGATCCCACAATGAGCAGTTCTTC,CATGEDRGSHNEQFF
-,few,TRBV3-1,TRBJ1-3,TGTGCCAGCAGCAAGCAGGGCAGGGCGCAAGGAAACACCATATATTTT,CASSKQGRAQGNTIYF
-,-,TRBV29-1,TRBJ1-2,TGCAGCGTCCCGACAGGTATAAAGAACTATGGCTACACCTTC,CSVPTGIKNYGYTF
-,-,TRBV12-3/TRBV12-4,TRBJ1-2,TGTGCCAGCAGTTATTCCTTTTGGGCCCAGGGCTACACCTTC,CASSYSFWAQGYTF
-,few,TRBV29-1,TRBJ1-2,TGCAGCGTAGAGGGGGAAAGGGGCTACACCTTC,CSVEGERGYTF
TRBD2,-,TRBV4-2,TRBJ2-7,TGTGCCAGCAGCCAAGATCCCAGGCGTGCTAGCGGGAGGCCAGTCTCCTACGAGCAGTACTTC,CASSQDPRRASGRPVSYEQYF
-,many,TRBV6-1,TRBJ2-4,TGTGCCAGCAGTGAACCGGGGCTGGCCAAAAACATTCAGTACTTC,CASSEPGLAKNIQYF
TRBD1,-,TRBV29-1,TRBJ1-5,TGCAGCGTGAATACAGGGGGGGTCGGTCAGCCCCAGCATTTT,CSVNTGGVGQPQHF
-,-,TRBV20-1,TRBJ1-5,TGCAGTGCTAGAGATCGCACAGCATCAAATCAGCCCCAGCATTTT,CSARDRTASNQPQHF
-,-,TRBV20-1,TRBJ1-3,TGCAGTGCAGGGACTGACTCTGGAAACACCATATATTTT,CSAGTDSGNTIYF
-,-,TRBV29-1,TRBJ1-1,TGCAGTGGGCTTTCAGGGACGCAGGGGACTGAAGCTTTCTTT,CSGLSGTQGTEAFF
-,once,TRBV4-1,TRBJ1-1,TGCGCCAGCAGCCAAGAGAAGAAGGATCTAGGGAGGGAAGCTTTCTTT,CASSQEKKDLGREAFF
TRBD2,few,TRBV6-6,TRBJ2-1,TGTGCCAGCACTACTAGCGGGAGTGGGAATGAGCAGTTCTTC,CASTTSGSGNEQFF
-,-,TRBV4-3,TRBJ2-5,TGCGCCAGCAGCCAAGAAGGGCAGGACTTCCACGGAGAGACCCAGTACTTC,CASSQEGQDFHGETQYF
-,once,TRBV9,TRBJ1-5,TGTGCCAGCAGCCGGGGAGATAGCAATCAGCCCCAGCATTTT,CASSRGDSNQPQHF
-,-,TRBV28,TRBJ2-3,TGTGCCAGCAGCCAGAGGCCAGGCCGCTTCGAGGCAGATACGCAGTATTTT,CASSQRPGRFEADTQYF
-,-,TRBV5-1,TRBJ1-5,TGCGCCAGCAGCGAGGACAGTCCTAGCAATCAGCCCCAGCATTTT,CASSEDSPSNQPQHF
-,-,TRBV6-5,TRBJ1-1,TGTGCCAGCAGCTCCCCAAGCGATGAAGCTTTCTTT,CASSSPSDEAFF
TRBD1,-,TRBV7-2,TRBJ1-2,TGTGCCAGCAGCTTCATCGGACAGGGGGCCCTTAATGGCTACACCTTC,CASSFIGQGALNGYTF
TRBD2,-,TRBV28,TRBJ2-7,TGTGCCAGCAGCTCAACTCTGTTCGTCGGACTAGCGGGACCCGACGAGCAGTACTTC,CASSSTLFVGLAGPDEQYF
TRBD1,few,TRBV2,TRBJ1-2,TGTGCCAGCAGTGACCGCAACAGGGGTGGCTACACCTTC,CASSDRNRGGYTF
TRBD1,-,TRBV29-1,TRBJ2-3,TGCAGCGTTGGTAGGTTGTACAGGGGCGATACGCAGTATTTT,CSVGRLYRGDTQYF
-,few,TRBV7-9,TRBJ1-6,TGTGCCAGCAGCCCACAGGACAGCTCCTATAATTCACCCCTCCACTTT,CASSPQDSSYNSPLHF
-,-,TRBV3-1,TRBJ1-2,TGTGCCAGCAGCCAAGATTATGGGTACTATGGCTACACCTTC,CASSQDYGYYGYTF
TRBD1,-,TRBV2,TRBJ1-1,TGTGCCAGCAGTGTCGGACAGGGAAGAGAAGCTTTCTTT,CASSVGQGREAFF
TRBD1,few,TRBV28,TRBJ1-5,TGTGCCAGCCCGCCGGGAACAGGGGTTGGGAATCAGCCCCAGCATTTT,CASPPGTGVGNQPQHF
TRBD1,-,TRBV3-1,TRBJ2-6,TGTGCCAGCAGCCAAAGTTCGACAGGGACTGGGGCCAACGTCCTGACTTTC,CASSQSSTGTGANVLTF
-,many,TRBV14,TRBJ2-1,TGTGCCAGCAGCCAAGTAAACAATGAGCAGTTCTTC,CASSQVNNEQFF
TRBD1,few,TRBV7-2,TRBJ2-4,TGTGCCAGCAGCACGGGACAGGGACAGTACTTC,CASSTGQGQYF
TRBD1,-,TRBV7-9,TRBJ1-1,TGTGCCAGCAGCTTAGAGGGACAGAGCTTTGAAGCTTTCTTT,CASSLEGQSFEAFF
-,many,TRBV20-1,TRBJ2-3,TGCAGTGCTAGTAAAGCCGGGCCAGATACGCAGTATTTT,CSASKAGPDTQYF
-,-,TRBV27,TRBJ2-1,TGTGCCAGCAGTCGTTTTGCGTTTTCCTACAATGAGCAGTTCTTC,CASSRFAFSYNEQFF